The 11 T cell receptor beta chains below were found in one sample sequenced in a study of CD8 T cells in Susac syndrome. RNA amounts of about 0.45 to 1 ug underwent reverse transcription with random hexamers. TCRdb called the immunoSEQ multiplex PCR reads again in MiXCR, with one record for every CDR3 protein. The sample includes around 180,000 distinct CDR3 sequences, approximately 94% of them seen just once. The sequenced material came from CD4+ T cells from PBMCs. These receptors came from a human donor with multiple sclerosis.

CDR3 sequence: CASSTEGGQETQYF. The CDR3 DNA reads as TGTGCCAGCAGCACTGAAGGGGGACAAGAGACCCAGTACTTC. The chain employs TRBV21-1 and TRBJ2-5; the table assigns TRBD1, which was not confirmed against the DNA. TRBV21-1 has pseudogene status. This CDR3 region has 14 residues.

DNA of the CDR3: TGTGCCACCAGCAGGGGGACAGGAGTCTACGAGCAGTACTTC. It specifies CATSRGTGVYEQYF. The rearrangement joins TRBV15 to TRBJ2-7, with 8 bases identical to TRBD1. The CDR3 spans 14 residues. With V trimmed by 3 bases and J by 3 bases, 4 bases remained unmatched. The germline V gene encodes CDR1 LNHNV and CDR2 YYDKDF (reference sequence).

The J gene is TRBJ1-1, the V gene TRBV20-1, with a weak D call TRBD1 (6 bases). This CDR3 is built from 16 residues. Trimming removed 7 bases at V and 2 bases at J, with 23 bases between. Germline V lookup: CDR1 DFQATT, CDR2 SNEGSKA (reference sequence). CDR3 region: CSEDRKNPKLNTEAFF. The CDR3 nucleotides are TGCAGTGAGGACAGAAAAAACCCCAAACTAAACACTGAAGCTTTCTTT.

The chain employs TRBV28 and TRBJ2-1; 7 positions match TRBD2. The junction had 16 bases not matched to a gene; V was cut back by 8 bases and J by 6 bases. There are 16 residues in the CDR3. Germline V gives CDR1 MDHEN, CDR2 SYDVKM. CDR3 residues: CASSQRHFGGTNEQFF. The CDR3 nucleotides read TGTGCCAGCTCCCAACGACACTTCGGGGGGACCAATGAGCAGTTCTTC.

The gene calls are TRBV4-1 and TRBJ2-2; D is perhaps TRBD2 (5 bases). The CDR3 spans 15 residues. CDR1 and CDR2 from the germline V gene are MGHRA and YSYEKL. V lost 4 bases and J lost 0, with 9 bases in between. DNA for the CDR3: TGCGCCAGCAGCCTTAGCGAGACGAACACCGGGGAGCTGTTTTTT. This translates into CASSLSETNTGELFF.

The CDR3 reads CASSGQGYSTEAFF. For the CDR3, the DNA is TGTGCCAGTAGTGGACAGGGGTATAGCACTGAAGCTTTCTTT. This chain uses TRBV19 with TRBJ1-1, with 9 bases lining up with TRBD1. This CDR3 has 14 residues. The germline gives CDR1 LNHDA, CDR2 SQIVND (reference sequence). Unmatched junction bases numbered 5, after V lost 5 bases and J lost 4 bases. The full variable domain, rest sourced from reference TRBV19 and TRBJ1-1, is DGGITQSPKYLFRKEGQNVTLSCEQNLNHDAMYWYRQDPGQGLRLIYYSQIVNDFQKGDIAEGYSVSREKKESFPLTVTSAQKNPTAFYLCASSGQGYSTEAFFGQGTRLTVV.

The chain carries TRBV10-2 and TRBJ1-1; TRBD1 is a possible D gene (5 bases). Germline CDR1 reads WSHSY; CDR2 reads SAAADI. V was clipped by 6 bases and J by 7 bases, with 15 bases between them. This CDR3 has 13 residues. CDR3 sequence reads: CASSSVRQIEAFF. The CDR3 DNA is TGCGCCAGCAGCTCTGTTCGACAGATTGAAGCTTTCTTT.

This chain uses TRBV20-1 with TRBJ1-1; unclear D gene. Germline loops: CDR1 DFQATT, CDR2 SNEGSKA (reference sequence). The V and J ends lost 0 bases and 3 bases respectively, with 14 bases between them. The CDR3 has 15 residues. CDR3 in DNA: TGCAGTGCTAGAGAAATCCAAGGGCCGGACACTGAAGCTTTCTTT. Protein sequence: CSAREIQGPDTEAFF.

The J gene is TRBJ2-7, the V gene TRBV29-1, with D uncertain. V lost 0 bases and J lost 5, with 8 bases in between. The CDR3 has 12 amino acids. In germline, CDR1 is SQVTM, CDR2 ANQGSEA. The CDR3, as DNA: TGCAGCGTTGAAGACAAGGGTAACGAGCAGTACTTC. It is translated as CSVEDKGNEQYF.

V is TRBV7-2 and J is TRBJ2-7, with 8 bases matching TRBD1. The CDR3 spans 12 residues. Per the germline V gene, CDR1 is SGHTA and CDR2 is FQGNSA. The trim removed 5 bases at V and 7 bases at J, leaving 4 bases unmatched. The DNA for the CDR3 is TGTGCCAGCAGCGGGACAGGTCATGAGCAGTACTTC. It codes for CASSGTGHEQYF.

V gene TRBV9 combines with J gene TRBJ2-7, with TRBD2 as a possible D gene (5 bases). V lost 0 bases to trimming and J lost 6 bases, with 10 bases between them. Germline lookup yields CDR1 SGDLS and CDR2 YYNGEE. This CDR3 is built from 13 residues. CDR3 protein: CASSVARGSEQYF. The CDR3 DNA sequence: TGTGCCAGCAGCGTAGCTCGAGGGAGCGAGCAGTACTTC.